The rows below give T cell receptor beta chains drawn from one sample of a study of blood T cell repertoires in COVID-19. Sequencing was performed with immunoSEQ multiplex PCR; in TCRdb, only in-frame clones are kept and a portion is missing. The sample has 280,000 or so clones, roughly 85% seen once. The material sequenced was PBMCs or T cells enriched from blood (not recorded which). These receptors were obtained from a man aged 25 to 40 who had recovered from COVID-19. The CDR3 runs from the conserved cysteine through the conserved F or W. D genes are given only for firm matches. Expanded clones are given a class, and other clones once, few, many or no size at all.

J gene,V gene,D gene,clone size,CDR3 protein,CDR3 DNA
TRBJ2-1,TRBV9,TRBD2,.,CASSVGLAGFLPTYNEQFF,TGTGCCAGCAGCGTAGGTTTAGCGGGTTTTTTACCGACCTACAATGAGCAGTTCTTC
TRBJ2-7,TRBV3-1/TRBV3-2,.,.,CASSQEGLISYEQYF,TGTGCCAGCAGCCAAGAAGGACTTATCTCCTACGAGCAGTACTTC
TRBJ2-3,TRBV5-4,TRBD2,.,CASSFKSGGPTDTQYF,TGTGCCAGCAGCTTCAAAAGCGGGGGGCCCACAGATACGCAGTATTTT
TRBJ2-1,TRBV7-2,TRBD2,once,CASSYRLAGVTTYNEQFF,TGTGCCAGCAGCTACAGACTAGCGGGGGTCACAACCTACAATGAGCAGTTCTTC
TRBJ1-4,TRBV10-3,TRBD1,.,CAIRHRDRENEKLFF,TGTGCCATCAGACACCGGGACAGGGAAAATGAAAAACTGTTTTTT
TRBJ1-5,TRBV30,.,.,CAWSGLDSNQPQHF,TGTGCCTGGAGTGGGCTCGATAGCAATCAGCCCCAGCATTTT
TRBJ1-3,TRBV5-1,.,.,CASSSSGVSGNTIYF,TGCGCCAGCAGCTCCTCGGGGGTCTCTGGAAACACCATATATTTT
TRBJ1-2,TRBV5-6,TRBD1,.,CASSPQGGGYTF,TGTGCCAGCAGCCCACAGGGGGGAGGCTACACCTTC
TRBJ1-2,TRBV15,.,.,CATSGEGANGYTF,TGTGCCACCAGCGGGGAGGGTGCCAATGGCTACACCTTC
TRBJ2-5,TRBV15,.,.,CATSREQTGAETQYF,TGTGCCACCAGCAGAGAGCAAACAGGTGCCGAGACCCAGTACTTC
TRBJ1-6,TRBV10-3,.,.,CAISESVSREGSPLHF,TGTGCCATCAGTGAGTCAGTAAGCAGGGAAGGGTCACCCCTCCACTTT
TRBJ1-2,TRBV4-3,.,.,CASSQVSPKGGLGYGYTF,TGCGCCAGCAGCCAAGTCTCCCCGAAGGGGGGGCTCGGCTATGGCTACACCTTC
TRBJ1-5,TRBV23-1,.,once,CARLMSLHYNWPFNQPQHF,TGCGCCAGATTAATGAGTTTACACTACAACTGGCCCTTCAATCAGCCCCAGCATTTT
TRBJ2-7,TRBV6-1,.,many,CASSEIGGSNYEQYF,TGTGCCAGCAGTGAAATCGGGGGATCCAACTACGAGCAGTACTTC
TRBJ1-6,TRBV19,TRBD1,.,CASSLTGAQIYNSPLHF,TGTGCCAGTAGTCTCACAGGGGCTCAAATCTATAATTCACCCCTCCACTTT
TRBJ1-3,TRBV30,.,few,CAWSAIRVGNTIYF,TGTGCCTGGAGTGCAATCAGGGTTGGAAACACCATATATTTT
TRBJ2-4,TRBV6-6,TRBD2,.,CASSSGGLAKNIQYF,TGTGCCAGCAGCAGCGGGGGACTAGCCAAAAACATTCAGTACTTC
TRBJ1-2,TRBV5-1,TRBD1,.,CASSSSGTGAAYGYTF,TGCGCCAGCAGCTCATCCGGGACAGGGGCCGCCTATGGCTACACCTTC
TRBJ1-3,TRBV30,TRBD1,.,CAWGQGYGNTIYF,TGTGCCTGGGGACAGGGCTACGGAAACACCATATATTTT
TRBJ2-3,TRBV3-1/TRBV3-2,TRBD2,.,CASSTSGSGADTQYF,TGTGCCAGCAGCACCTCGGGTAGCGGGGCAGATACGCAGTATTTT
TRBJ2-1,TRBV7-3,TRBD2,.,CASSPRGGRYNEQFF,TGTGCCAGCAGCCCACGGGGGGGCCGCTACAATGAGCAGTTCTTC
TRBJ2-7,TRBV7-8,.,.,CASSLPAAGNEQYF,TGTGCCAGCAGCCTACCCGCGGCGGGGAACGAGCAGTACTTC
TRBJ2-7,TRBV4-1,.,once,CASSQDGPSSYEQYF,TGCGCCAGCAGCCAAGATGGGCCAAGCTCCTACGAGCAGTACTTC
TRBJ1-4,TRBV6-1,.,.,CASRTTGEKLFF,TGTGCCAGCAGAACAACAGGGGAAAAACTGTTTTTT
TRBJ1-4,TRBV7-2,.,.,CASRRIGQGFNEKLFF,TGTGCCAGCAGACGTATTGGGCAGGGGTTTAATGAAAAACTGTTTTTT
TRBJ1-5,TRBV7-2,TRBD1,.,CASSSGQLNQPQHF,TGTGCCAGCAGCTCGGGACAGCTCAATCAGCCCCAGCATTTT
TRBJ1-1,TRBV10-3,.,few,CAISEQRTGFNTEAFF,TGTGCCATCAGTGAGCAGAGAACGGGGTTTAACACTGAAGCTTTCTTT
TRBJ1-1,TRBV29-1,.,.,CSVDSGGYEAFF,TGCAGCGTTGATTCCGGCGGTTATGAAGCTTTCTTT
TRBJ1-2,TRBV18,TRBD1,.,CASSPPSTGGNGGYTF,TGTGCCAGCTCACCGCCCTCGACAGGGGGAAATGGAGGCTACACCTTC
TRBJ1-1,TRBV2,.,.,CASSEAGFDTEAFF,TGTGCCAGCAGTGAAGCCGGGTTCGACACTGAAGCTTTCTTT
TRBJ2-2,TRBV9,TRBD2,once,CASTRGGYTGELFF,TGTGCCAGCACCCGGGGGGGTTATACCGGGGAGCTGTTTTTT
TRBJ1-2,TRBV12-2,.,.,CASGARQDHNYGYTF,TGTGCTTCCGGGGCCCGACAGGACCATAACTATGGCTACACCTTC
TRBJ1-2,TRBV13,TRBD1,.,CASSLGGDRVTYGYTF,TGTGCCAGCAGCTTAGGGGGGGACAGGGTTACCTATGGCTACACCTTC
TRBJ2-3,TRBV9,TRBD2,.,CASSRGLAGGRRSTDTQYF,TGTGCCAGCAGCCGTGGACTAGCGGGGGGGCGTAGGAGCACAGATACGCAGTATTTT
TRBJ2-3,TRBV6-4,TRBD1,few,CASSDSQGADTQYF,TGTGCCAGCAGTGACTCACAGGGGGCAGATACGCAGTATTTT
TRBJ1-6,TRBV18,.,.,CASSPPLAVNSPLHF,TGTGCCAGCTCACCCCCCCTGGCGGTTAATTCACCCCTCCACTTT
TRBJ2-7,TRBV25-1,.,once,CASSSHGGRDEQYF,TGTGCCAGCAGCAGCCACGGGGGAAGGGACGAGCAGTACTTC
TRBJ1-1,TRBV5-1,.,.,CASSQQGPENTEAFF,TGCGCCAGCAGCCAACAGGGACCGGAGAACACTGAAGCTTTCTTT
TRBJ2-1,TRBV29-1,TRBD1,.,CSVETTGTYNEQFF,TGCAGCGTGGAGACGACAGGGACATACAATGAGCAGTTCTTC
TRBJ1-6,TRBV5-8,.,.,CASSPRRGWPNSPLHF,TGTGCCAGCAGCCCGCGGAGGGGTTGGCCTAATTCACCCCTCCACTTT